The sequence of this TCR beta chain was determined in a study of T cell responses to AZD1222 COVID-19 vaccine. Study-wide results and limits: Regions 160-218 and 743-854 held dominance among vaccine-associated CD4 TCRs, which spanned spike. Females made up more of the donors, who were largely white British, and clonal diversity may have come out too low. It was only a handful of AZD1222 recipients who were seropositive at baseline.

Clones were sequenced by immunoSEQ multiplex PCR, and TCRdb holds only the in-frame ones, with some missing. The sample has roughly 170,000 clones; approximately 90% are singletons. V was clipped by 4 bases and J by 7 bases; unmatched bases: 8. Per germline, CDR1 SGHRS and CDR2 YFSETQ. CDR3 length: 15 residues. To note about this clone: Its antigen remains unknown.

Sequenced here: peripheral blood, sampled on day 0 of AZD1222 vaccination. The source is an adult in good health. The J gene is TRBJ1-6, the V gene TRBV5-1, with 7 bases fitting TRBD1. CDR3 region: CASSRDRNPNSPLHF. CDR3 nucleotides: TGCGCCAGCAGCCGGGACAGAAACCCCAATTCACCCCTCCACTTT.